This entry is about one T cell receptor beta chain. The sample comes from a study of blood T cell repertoires in COVID-19. Data came from immunoSEQ multiplex PCR; TCRdb stores just in-frame clones and leaves some out. The repertoire holds 250,000 to 300,000 clones, with 88% as singletons. This CDR3 comprises 16 residues. Germline CDR1 reads SGHTA; CDR2 reads FQGNSA. V shed 3 bases, J shed 3 bases, and the junction held 6 bases outside the gene matches. The sample consisted of PBMCs or T cells enriched from blood (not recorded which). V is TRBV7-2 and J is TRBJ1-2; the match to TRBD1 covers 11 bases. The receptor's source is a woman aged 55 to 70 in a cohort exposed to, infected with or recovered from COVID-19 (not recorded which). The CDR3 is CASSFLRTGGDYGYTF. The CDR3 nucleotides read TGTGCCAGCAGCTTCCTGAGGACAGGGGGCGACTATGGCTACACCTTC.